What follows are 4 T cell receptor beta chains derived from one specimen sequenced in a study of T-cell memory formation after mild COVID-19. Via MiXCR, TCRdb re-called the 5' RACE reads, giving one row per CDR3 protein. Among around 370,000 distinct CDR3 sequences, 21% were seen once, and the ten largest hold around an eighth. Specimen: PBMCs or a T cell subset sorted from them (not recorded which). Source of these receptors: an adult woman who had mild COVID-19 (a few samples of this study predate the infection). Cell type and time point are not known.

This clonotype appeared a few times. V and J are TRBV7-2 and TRBJ2-1; 13 bases are shared with TRBD2. The junction had 7 bases not matched to a gene; V was cut back by 1 base and J by 7 bases. This CDR3 has 17 amino acids. CDR1 SGHTA and CDR2 FQGNSA come from the germline V gene. The CDR3 region has the DNA TGTGCCAGCAGCTTAGTCCCACTAGCGGGAGGGCCGAATGAGCAGTTCTTC. Its protein product is CASSLVPLAGGPNEQFF.

The chain joins TRBV12-3 or TRBV12-4 to TRBJ2-2, with 8 bases lining up with TRBD2. The J segment lost 1 base and the V segment lost 6 bases, leaving 13 bases of the junction unmatched. The CDR3 extends over 18 amino acids. The CDR3 protein is CASSARREGPVNTGELFF. The DNA of the CDR3 is TGTGCCAGCAGCGCACGACGGGAGGGACCAGTGAACACCGGGGAGCTGTTTTTT.

This clonotype was counted a few times. This chain links TRBV15 with TRBJ2-7; possibly TRBD2 for D (6 bases). Germline assignment: CDR1 LNHNV and CDR2 YYDKDF (reference sequence). V dropped 0 bases and J dropped 3 bases, with 12 bases sitting between them. The CDR3 extends over 15 amino acids. CDR3 coding DNA: TGTGCCACCAGCAGAGATCCTGCAGCGGGCTACGAGCAGTACTTC. It translates to CATSRDPAAGYEQYF.

The chain recombines TRBV20-1 with TRBJ1-5; the D gene is possibly TRBD1 (6 bases). The CDR3 is made up of 14 amino acids. Trimming shortened V by 5 bases and J by 0 bases, and 11 bases separated the two germline ends. Germline V gene data show CDR1 as DFQATT and CDR2 as SNEGSKA (reference sequence). CDR3 DNA: TGCAGTGCTGGGACAACGTATAGCAATCAGCCCCAGCATTTT. This codes for CSAGTTYSNQPQHF.